This T cell receptor beta chain stems from a study of T cell changes during pregnancy in multiple sclerosis. Repertoires were generated with immunoSEQ multiplex PCR, while TCRdb's copy carries only in-frame clones and drops some. The table has 45,000 to 60,000 clones, about 91% seen once; the top ten hold about 1%. This clone turned up a few times. This CDR3 is 14 amino acids long. Germline CDR1 and CDR2: KGHSH and LQKENI. Between the trimmed V and J ends, which lost 4 bases and 2 bases, there was a span of 9 bases. This rearrangement joins TRBV18 to TRBJ1-5, with TRBD1 as a possible D gene (6 bases). The clonotype was recovered from a female donor in good health, enrolled as a control in a pregnancy study. Material: peripheral blood, obtained after pregnancy. CDR3 coding DNA: TGTGCCAGCTCACTGGACAGCCGCAATCAGCCCCAGCATTTT. Amino acid sequence: CASSLDSRNQPQHF.